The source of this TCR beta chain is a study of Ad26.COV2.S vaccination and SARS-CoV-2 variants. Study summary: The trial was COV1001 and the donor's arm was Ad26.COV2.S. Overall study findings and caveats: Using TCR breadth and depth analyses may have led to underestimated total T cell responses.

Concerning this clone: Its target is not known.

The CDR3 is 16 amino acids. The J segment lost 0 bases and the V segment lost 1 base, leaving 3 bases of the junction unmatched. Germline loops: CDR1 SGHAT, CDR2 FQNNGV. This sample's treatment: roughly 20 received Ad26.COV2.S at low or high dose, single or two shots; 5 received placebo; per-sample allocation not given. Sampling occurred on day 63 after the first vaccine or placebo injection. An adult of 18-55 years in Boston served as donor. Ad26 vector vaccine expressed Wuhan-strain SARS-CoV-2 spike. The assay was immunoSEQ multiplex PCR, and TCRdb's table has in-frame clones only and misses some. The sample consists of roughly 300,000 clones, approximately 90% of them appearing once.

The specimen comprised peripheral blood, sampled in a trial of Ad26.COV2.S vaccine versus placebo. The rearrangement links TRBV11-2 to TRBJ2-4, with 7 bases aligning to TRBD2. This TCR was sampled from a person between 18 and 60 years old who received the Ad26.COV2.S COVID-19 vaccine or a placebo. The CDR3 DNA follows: TGTGCCAGCAGCTTAGTCTCGGGAGGAGCCAAAAACATTCAGTACTTC. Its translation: CASSLVSGGAKNIQYF.